A single sample gave rise to the 2 T cell receptor beta chains below, sequenced in a study of response to subunit inactivated influenza vaccine. A single record per CDR3 protein comes from TCRdb applying MiXCR to the RT-PCR reads. The sample lists under 200,000 distinct CDR3 sequences, around 11% occurring once. Sequenced here: CD8+ T cells sorted from PBMCs, sampled roughly 24 months after vaccination. These TCRs come from a man between 50 and 75 years old who received an inactivated influenza vaccine.

In this sample, this clonotype turned up many times. The chain uses TRBV5-1 and TRBJ2-7; D might be TRBD1 (5 bases). V shed 1 base and J shed 4 bases, with 9 bases lying between them. Germline values: CDR1 SGHRS, CDR2 YFSETQ. This CDR3 has 13 residues. The CDR3 loop reads CASSLLQAYEQYF. The CDR3 region has the DNA TGCGCCAGCAGCTTGCTACAGGCGTACGAGCAGTACTTC.

In its sample, this clonotype was seen a few times. The chain links TRBV27 to TRBJ2-1, with TRBD1 matching over 10 bases. This CDR3 has 11 residues. Germline V gene lookup returns CDR1 MNHEY and CDR2 SMNVEV (reference sequence). The V segment lost 6 bases and the J segment 15 bases; nucleotides outside the gene matches: 5. The CDR3 reads CASSVGQGRFF. The CDR3 nucleotides read TGTGCCAGCAGCGTGGGACAGGGGAGGTTCTTC.